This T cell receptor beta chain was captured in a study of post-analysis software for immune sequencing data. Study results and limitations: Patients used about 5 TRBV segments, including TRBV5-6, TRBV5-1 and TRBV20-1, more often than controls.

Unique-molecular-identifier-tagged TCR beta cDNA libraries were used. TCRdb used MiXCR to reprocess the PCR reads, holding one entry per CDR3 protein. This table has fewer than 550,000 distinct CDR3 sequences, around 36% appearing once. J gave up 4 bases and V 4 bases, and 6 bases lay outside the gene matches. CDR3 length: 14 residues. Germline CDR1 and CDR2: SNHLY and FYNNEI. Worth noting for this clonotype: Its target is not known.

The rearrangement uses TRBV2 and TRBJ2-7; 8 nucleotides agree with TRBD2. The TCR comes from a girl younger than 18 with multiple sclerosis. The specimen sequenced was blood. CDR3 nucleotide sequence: TGTGCCAGCAGTGTAATAGCGGGGTCTTACGAGCAGTACTTC. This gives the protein CASSVIAGSYEQYF.